This TCR beta chain came from a study of radiotherapy plus CTLA-4 blockade in lung cancer listed by TCRdb under 2018. Regarding the research as a whole: Objective responses were observed in 15% to 20% of enrolled patients, and disease control was achieved in approximately 32%. The research as a whole found: Increased serum interferon-beta after radiation, together with early dynamic changes in blood T cell clones, were reported to be the strongest predictors of response. TCR clones derived from tumors expanded in peripheral blood after treatment with radiotherapy and ipilimumab.

Library preparation used the immunoSEQ multiplex PCR assay. Drawn from immuneACCESS, this table holds only the in-frame rearrangements with V and J called that TCRdb kept. Clones are partly lost; checked studies trace under half to an unresolved V gene and leave the rest unexplained. Within this sample are 90,000 or so clones, with about 90% of them counted one time only. The ten largest account for 2% to 2.5% of the sample. Points on this clone: Its binding antigen is unknown. Base qualities are not recorded, but no much larger clone differs from it by a single base.

The CDR3, cysteine through phenylalanine, is 12 amino acids long. Only the CDR3 DNA stays, 36 bases, in frame from base 1. Per the germline V gene (reference sequence), SEHNR is the CDR1 and FQNEAQ is the CDR2. Deletion took 5 bases off V and 8 bases off J, with a span of 12 bases between the germline ends. Focal radiation therapy combined with CTLA-4 blockade (ipilimumab) was tested in patients with chemo-refractory metastatic non-small-cell lung cancer. This specimen was peripheral blood, taken from a patient treated with radiotherapy plus ipilimumab. This TCR came from a human donor with non-small cell lung cancer who had a partial response to radiotherapy plus ipilimumab. Recombination joined TRBV7-9 with TRBJ1-1, with no D gene named confidently. CDR3 loop: CASSRGEGEAFF. The DNA sequence is as follows: TGTGCCAGCAGCCGTGGGGAGGGAGAAGCTTTCTTT. Reference TRBV7-9 and TRBJ1-1 genes cover what lies past the CDR3, so the full variable domain is DTGVSQNPRHKITKRGQNVTFRCDPISEHNRLYWYRQTLGQGPEFLTYFQNEAQLEKSRLLSDRFSAERPKGSFSTLEIQRTEQGDSAMYLCASSRGEGEAFFGQGTRLTVV.